This T cell receptor beta chain was documented in a study of blood T cells in healthy people across ages. V was clipped by 6 bases and J by 3 bases, with 12 bases between them. CDR1 and CDR2 (germline): MNHEY, SVGAGI. The CDR3 spans 13 residues. This clonotype was counted a few times. A J-beta primer mix and a sample-barcoded 5' primer were used in a second PCR of roughly 6 to 11 cycles. Template switching added a 12-random-nucleotide identifier to every cDNA molecule. From the 5' RACE reads, TCRdb called clonotypes with MiXCR, one entry per CDR3 protein. Of approximately 1,100,000 distinct CDR3 sequences detected, more than 40% appear once; the ten largest clones hold around 18%. Each donor supplied roughly 9 milliliters of peripheral blood.

Sequenced sample: blood. The chain employs TRBV6-5 and TRBJ2-7, with TRBD1 as a possible D gene (7 bases). This receptor was obtained from a woman aged 60-70 years in good health. This chain's CDR3 is CASSGGQLYEQYF. The CDR3 DNA follows: TGTGCCAGCAGCGGGGGACAGCTCTACGAGCAGTACTTC.